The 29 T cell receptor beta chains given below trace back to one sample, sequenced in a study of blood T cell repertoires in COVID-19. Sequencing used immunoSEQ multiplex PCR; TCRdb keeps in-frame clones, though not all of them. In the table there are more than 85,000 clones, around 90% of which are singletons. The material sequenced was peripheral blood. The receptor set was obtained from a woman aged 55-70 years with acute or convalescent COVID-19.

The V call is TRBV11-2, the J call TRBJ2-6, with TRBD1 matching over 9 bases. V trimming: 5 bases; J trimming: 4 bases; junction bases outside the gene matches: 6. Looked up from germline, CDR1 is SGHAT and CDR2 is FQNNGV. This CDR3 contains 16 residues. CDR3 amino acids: CASSPGTGPGANVLTF. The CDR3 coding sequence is TGTGCCAGCAGCCCCGGGACAGGGCCCGGGGCCAACGTCCTGACTTTC.

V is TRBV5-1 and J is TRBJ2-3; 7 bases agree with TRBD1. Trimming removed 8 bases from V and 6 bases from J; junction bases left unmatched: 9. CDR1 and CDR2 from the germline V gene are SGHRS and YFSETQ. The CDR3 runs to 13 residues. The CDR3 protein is CASSEGAADTQYF. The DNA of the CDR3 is TGCGCCAGTAGTGAGGGGGCAGCCGATACGCAGTATTTT.

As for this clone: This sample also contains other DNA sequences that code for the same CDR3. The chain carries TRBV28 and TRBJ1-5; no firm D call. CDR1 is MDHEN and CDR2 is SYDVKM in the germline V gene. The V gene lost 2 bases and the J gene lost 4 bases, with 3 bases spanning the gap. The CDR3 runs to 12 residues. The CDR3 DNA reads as TGTGCCAGCAGTTTACTGAATCAGCCCCAGCATTTT. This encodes CASSLLNQPQHF.

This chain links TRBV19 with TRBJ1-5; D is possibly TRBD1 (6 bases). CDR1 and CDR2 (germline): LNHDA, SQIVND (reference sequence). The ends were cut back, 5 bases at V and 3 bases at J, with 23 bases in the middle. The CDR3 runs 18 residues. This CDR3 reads CASSQTGRLPLPNQPQHF. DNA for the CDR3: TGTGCCAGTAGTCAGACAGGAAGACTCCCCCTACCCAATCAGCCCCAGCATTTT.

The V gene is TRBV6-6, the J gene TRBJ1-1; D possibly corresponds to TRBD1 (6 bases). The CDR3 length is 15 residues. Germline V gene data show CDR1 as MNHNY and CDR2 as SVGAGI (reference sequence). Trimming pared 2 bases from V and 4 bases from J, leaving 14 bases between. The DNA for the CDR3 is TGTGCCAGCAGTTACCCCTCAGGGGAGGGCACTGAAGCTTTCTTT. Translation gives CASSYPSGEGTEAFF.

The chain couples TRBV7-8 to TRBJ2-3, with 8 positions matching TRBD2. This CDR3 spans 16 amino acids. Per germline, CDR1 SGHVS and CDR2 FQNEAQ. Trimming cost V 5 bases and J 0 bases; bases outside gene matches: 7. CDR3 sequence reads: CASSPRLATSTDTQYF. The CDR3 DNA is TGTGCCAGCAGCCCAAGACTAGCGACTAGCACAGATACGCAGTATTTT.

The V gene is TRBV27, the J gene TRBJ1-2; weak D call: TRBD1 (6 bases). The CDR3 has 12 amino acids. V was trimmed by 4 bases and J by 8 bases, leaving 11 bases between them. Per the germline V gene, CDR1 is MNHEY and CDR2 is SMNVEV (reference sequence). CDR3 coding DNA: TGTGCCAGCAGTTCAGGGACAAGGGGCTACACCTTC. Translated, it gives CASSSGTRGYTF.

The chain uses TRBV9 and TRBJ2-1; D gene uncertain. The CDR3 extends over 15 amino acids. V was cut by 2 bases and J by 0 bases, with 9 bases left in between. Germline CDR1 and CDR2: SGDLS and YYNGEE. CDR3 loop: CASSVDFSSYNEQFF. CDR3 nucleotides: TGTGCCAGCAGCGTTGACTTTAGCTCCTACAATGAGCAGTTCTTC.

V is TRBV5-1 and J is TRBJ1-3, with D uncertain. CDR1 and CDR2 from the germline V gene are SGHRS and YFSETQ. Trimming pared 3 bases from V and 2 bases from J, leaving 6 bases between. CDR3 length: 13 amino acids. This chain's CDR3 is CASSSFPGNTIYF. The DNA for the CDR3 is TGCGCCAGCAGCTCCTTTCCTGGAAACACCATATATTTT.

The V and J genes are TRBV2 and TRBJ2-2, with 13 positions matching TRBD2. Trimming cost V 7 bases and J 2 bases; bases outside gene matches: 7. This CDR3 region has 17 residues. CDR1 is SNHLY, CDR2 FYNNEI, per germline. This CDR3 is CASTPLAGGPNTGELFF. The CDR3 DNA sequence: TGTGCCAGCACCCCACTAGCGGGAGGGCCTAACACCGGGGAGCTGTTTTTT.

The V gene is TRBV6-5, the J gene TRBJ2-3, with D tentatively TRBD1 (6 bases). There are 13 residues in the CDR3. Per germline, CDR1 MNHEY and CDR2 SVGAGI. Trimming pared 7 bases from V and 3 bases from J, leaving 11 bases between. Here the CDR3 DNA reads TGTGCCAGCACCGGAACAGGGACAGATACGCAGTATTTT. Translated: CASTGTGTDTQYF.

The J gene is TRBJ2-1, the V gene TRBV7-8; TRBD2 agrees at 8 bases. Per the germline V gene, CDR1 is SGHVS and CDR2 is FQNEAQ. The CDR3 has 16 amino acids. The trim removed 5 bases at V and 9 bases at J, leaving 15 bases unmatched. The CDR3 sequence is CASSERWSGSIGEQFF. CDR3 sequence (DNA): TGTGCCAGCAGCGAAAGATGGAGCGGGAGTATTGGTGAGCAGTTCTTC.

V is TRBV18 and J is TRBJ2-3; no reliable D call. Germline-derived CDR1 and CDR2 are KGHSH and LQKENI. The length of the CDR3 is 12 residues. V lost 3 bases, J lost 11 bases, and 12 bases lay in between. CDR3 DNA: TGTGCCAGCTCACCTTCCGAGGTGGGGCAGTATTTT. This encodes CASSPSEVGQYF.

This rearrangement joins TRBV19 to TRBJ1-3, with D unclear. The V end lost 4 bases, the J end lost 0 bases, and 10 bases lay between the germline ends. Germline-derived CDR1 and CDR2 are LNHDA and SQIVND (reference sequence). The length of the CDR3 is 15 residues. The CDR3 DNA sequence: TGTGCCAGTAGTAACCCTGGCAGCTCTGGAAACACCATATATTTT. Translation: CASSNPGSSGNTIYF.

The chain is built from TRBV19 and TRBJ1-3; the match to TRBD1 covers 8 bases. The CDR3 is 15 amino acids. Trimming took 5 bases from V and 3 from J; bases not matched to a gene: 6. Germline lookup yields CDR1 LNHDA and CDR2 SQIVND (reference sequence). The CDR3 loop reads CASSSQGARGNTIYF. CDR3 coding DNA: TGTGCCAGTAGTTCGCAGGGGGCGCGTGGAAACACCATATATTTT.

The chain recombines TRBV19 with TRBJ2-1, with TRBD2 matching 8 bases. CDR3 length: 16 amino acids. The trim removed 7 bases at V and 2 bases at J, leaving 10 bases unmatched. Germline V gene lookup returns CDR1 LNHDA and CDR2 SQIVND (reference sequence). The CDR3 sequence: CASTAPGAGAYNEQFF. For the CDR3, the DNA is TGTGCCAGTACCGCTCCGGGAGCGGGGGCCTACAATGAGCAGTTCTTC.

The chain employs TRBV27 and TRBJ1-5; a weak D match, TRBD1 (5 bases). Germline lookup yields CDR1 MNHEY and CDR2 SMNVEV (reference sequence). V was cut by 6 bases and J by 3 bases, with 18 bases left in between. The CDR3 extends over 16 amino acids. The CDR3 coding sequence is TGTGCCAGCAGAACCTTTAGGGCAGGGTCCAATCAGCCCCAGCATTTT. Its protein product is CASRTFRAGSNQPQHF.

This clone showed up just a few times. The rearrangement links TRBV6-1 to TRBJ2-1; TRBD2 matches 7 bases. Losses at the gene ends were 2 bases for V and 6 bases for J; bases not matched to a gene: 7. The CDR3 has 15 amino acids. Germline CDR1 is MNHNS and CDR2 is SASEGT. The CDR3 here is CASSEMGEGSNEQFF. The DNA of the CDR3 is TGTGCCAGCAGTGAAATGGGGGAGGGGAGCAATGAGCAGTTCTTC.

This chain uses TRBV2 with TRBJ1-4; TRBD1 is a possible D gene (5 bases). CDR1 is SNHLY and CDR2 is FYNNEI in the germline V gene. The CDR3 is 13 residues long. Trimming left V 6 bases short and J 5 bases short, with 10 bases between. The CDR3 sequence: CASRARANEKLFF. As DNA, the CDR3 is TGTGCCAGCAGGGCCAGGGCGAATGAAAAACTGTTTTTT.

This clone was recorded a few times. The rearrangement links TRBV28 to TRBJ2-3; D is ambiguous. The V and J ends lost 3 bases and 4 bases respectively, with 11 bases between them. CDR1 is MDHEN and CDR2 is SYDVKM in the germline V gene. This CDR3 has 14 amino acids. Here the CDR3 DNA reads TGTGCCAGCAGTTTTTATTCCTCCCCAGATACGCAGTATTTT. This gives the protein CASSFYSSPDTQYF.

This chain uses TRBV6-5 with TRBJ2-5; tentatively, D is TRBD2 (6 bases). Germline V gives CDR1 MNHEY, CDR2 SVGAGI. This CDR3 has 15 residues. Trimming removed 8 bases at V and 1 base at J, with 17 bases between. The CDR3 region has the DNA TGTGCCAGCTCTGGGACGTGGGGGGTCCAAGAGACCCAGTACTTC. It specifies CASSGTWGVQETQYF.

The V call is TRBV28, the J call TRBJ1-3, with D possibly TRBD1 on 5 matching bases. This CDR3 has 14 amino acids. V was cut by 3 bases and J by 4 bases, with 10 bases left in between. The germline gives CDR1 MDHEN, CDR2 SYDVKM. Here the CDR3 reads CASSFHRQGNTIYF. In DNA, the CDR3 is TGTGCCAGCAGTTTCCACAGGCAGGGAAACACCATATATTTT.

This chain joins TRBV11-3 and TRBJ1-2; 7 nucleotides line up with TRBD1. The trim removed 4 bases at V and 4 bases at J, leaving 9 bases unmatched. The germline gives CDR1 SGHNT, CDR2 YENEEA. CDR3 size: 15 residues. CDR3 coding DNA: TGTGCCAGCAGCTATCAGACAGGGACGCGCTATGGCTACACCTTC. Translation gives CASSYQTGTRYGYTF. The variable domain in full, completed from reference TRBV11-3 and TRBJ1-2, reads EAGVVQSPRYKIIEKKQPVAFWCNPISGHNTLYWYLQNLGQGPELLIRYENEEAVDDSQLPKDRFSAERLKGVDSTLKIQPAELGDSAVYLCASSYQTGTRYGYTFGSGTRLTVV.

The CDR3 region is CASSLDQVQGPGETF. In DNA, the CDR3 is TGTGCCAGCAGCTTAGATCAGGTCCAGGGCCCCGGTGAGACCTTC. The gene calls are TRBV11-2 and TRBJ1-2; tentative D call: TRBD1 (5 bases). The CDR3 loop spans 15 amino acids. V dropped 0 bases and J dropped 14 bases, with 22 bases sitting between them. Per germline, CDR1 SGHAT and CDR2 FQNNGV.

The CDR3 nucleotides are TGTGCCACCAGTGACAGTCCTTACAATGAGCAGTTCTTC. It specifies CATSDSPYNEQFF. The chain links TRBV24-1 to TRBJ2-1; no firm D call. CDR1 is KGHDR and CDR2 is SFDVKD in the germline V gene. The CDR3 runs to 13 residues. Trimming removed 4 bases at V and 4 bases at J, with 7 bases between.

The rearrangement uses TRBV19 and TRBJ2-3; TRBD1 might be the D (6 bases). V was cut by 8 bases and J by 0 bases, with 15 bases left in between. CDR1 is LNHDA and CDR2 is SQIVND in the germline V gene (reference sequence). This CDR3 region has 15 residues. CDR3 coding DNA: TGTGCCAGTCAGAGGGGGACACGGAGCACAGATACGCAGTATTTT. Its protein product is CASQRGTRSTDTQYF.

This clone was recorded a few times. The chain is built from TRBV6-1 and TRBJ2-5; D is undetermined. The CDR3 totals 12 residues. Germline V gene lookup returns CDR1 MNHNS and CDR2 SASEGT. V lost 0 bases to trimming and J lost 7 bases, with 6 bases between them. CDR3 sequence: CASSEAVGTQYF. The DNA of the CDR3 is TGTGCCAGCAGTGAAGCGGTCGGGACCCAGTACTTC.

The CDR3 nucleotides are TGTGCCACCGTTATGGGGGGATCGTACCAAGAGACCCAGTACTTC. This sequence encodes CATVMGGSYQETQYF. V and J are TRBV10-3 and TRBJ2-5; weak D call: TRBD2 (6 bases). CDR3 length: 15 residues. Germline V gene sequence: CDR1 ENHRY, CDR2 SYGVKD. V dropped 10 bases and J dropped 0 bases, with 18 bases sitting between them.

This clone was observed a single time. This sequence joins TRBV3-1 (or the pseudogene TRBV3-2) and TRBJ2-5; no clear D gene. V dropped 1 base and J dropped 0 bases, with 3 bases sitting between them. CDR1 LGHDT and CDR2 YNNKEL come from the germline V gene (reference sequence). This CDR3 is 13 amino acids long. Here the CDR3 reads CASSQADQETQYF. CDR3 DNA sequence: TGTGCCAGCAGCCAAGCGGACCAAGAGACCCAGTACTTC.